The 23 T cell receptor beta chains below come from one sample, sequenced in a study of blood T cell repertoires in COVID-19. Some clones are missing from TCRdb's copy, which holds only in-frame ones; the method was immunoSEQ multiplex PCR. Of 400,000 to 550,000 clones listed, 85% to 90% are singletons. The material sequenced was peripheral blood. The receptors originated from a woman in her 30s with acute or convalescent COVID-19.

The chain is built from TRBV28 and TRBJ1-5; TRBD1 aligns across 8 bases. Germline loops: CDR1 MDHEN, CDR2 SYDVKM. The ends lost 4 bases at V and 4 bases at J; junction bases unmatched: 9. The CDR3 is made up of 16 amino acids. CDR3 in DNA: TGTGCCAGCAGTTACGTGGACAGGGAGGGAAATCAGCCCCAGCATTTT. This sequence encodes CASSYVDREGNQPQHF.

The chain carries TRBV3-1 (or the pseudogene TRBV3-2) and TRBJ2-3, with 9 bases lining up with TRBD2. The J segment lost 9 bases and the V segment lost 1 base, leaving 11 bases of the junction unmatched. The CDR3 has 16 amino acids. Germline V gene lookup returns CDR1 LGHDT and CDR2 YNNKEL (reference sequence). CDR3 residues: CASSQVGLAGLGTQYF. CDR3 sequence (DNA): TGTGCCAGCAGCCAAGTTGGGCTAGCGGGGCTGGGAACGCAGTATTTT.

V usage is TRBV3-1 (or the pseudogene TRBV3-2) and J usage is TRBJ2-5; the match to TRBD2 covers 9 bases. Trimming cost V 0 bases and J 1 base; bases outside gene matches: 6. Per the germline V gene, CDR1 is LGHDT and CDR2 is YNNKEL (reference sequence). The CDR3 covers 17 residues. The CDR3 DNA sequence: TGTGCCAGCAGCCAAGAAACAGCGGGGGGCATCCAAGAGACCCAGTACTTC. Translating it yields CASSQETAGGIQETQYF.

For the CDR3, the DNA is TGCGCCAGCAGTGAGGCCCAGGGGTCATCCTACGAGCAGTACTTC. It specifies CASSEAQGSSYEQYF. The chain employs TRBV10-1 and TRBJ2-7; perhaps TRBD1 as D (6 bases). This CDR3 has 15 residues. In germline, CDR1 is WNHNN, CDR2 SYGVQD (reference sequence). V dropped 2 bases and J dropped 1 base, with 12 bases sitting between them.

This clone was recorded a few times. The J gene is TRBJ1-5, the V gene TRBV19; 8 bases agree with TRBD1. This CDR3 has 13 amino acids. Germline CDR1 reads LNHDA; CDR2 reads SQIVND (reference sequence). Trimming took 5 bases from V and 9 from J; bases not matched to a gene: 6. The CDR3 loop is CASSQGALAPQHF. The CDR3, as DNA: TGTGCCAGTAGTCAGGGGGCTTTAGCGCCCCAGCATTTT.

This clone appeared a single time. This CDR3 reads CASSQSVARQETQYF. The CDR3 DNA sequence: TGCGCCAGCAGCCAATCCGTCGCCAGGCAAGAGACCCAGTACTTC. V gene TRBV4-1 combines with J gene TRBJ2-5; D remains unclear. The CDR3 length is 15 residues. With 2 bases removed from V and 2 bases from J, the gap between germline ends came to 12 bases. Germline V lookup: CDR1 MGHRA, CDR2 YSYEKL.

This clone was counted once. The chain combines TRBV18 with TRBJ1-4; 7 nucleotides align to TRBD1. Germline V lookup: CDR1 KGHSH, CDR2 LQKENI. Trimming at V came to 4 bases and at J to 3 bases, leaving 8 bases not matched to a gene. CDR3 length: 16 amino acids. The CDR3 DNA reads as TGTGCCAGCTCACAGGGACAGCTGAGGGCTAATGAAAAACTGTTTTTT. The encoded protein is CASSQGQLRANEKLFF.

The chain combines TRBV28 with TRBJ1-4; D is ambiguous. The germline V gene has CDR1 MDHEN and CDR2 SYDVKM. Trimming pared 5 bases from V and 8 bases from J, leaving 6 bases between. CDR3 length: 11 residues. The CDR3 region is CASSPREKLFF. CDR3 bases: TGTGCCAGCAGTCCGAGAGAAAAACTGTTTTTT. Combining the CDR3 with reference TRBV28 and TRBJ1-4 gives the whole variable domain DVKVTQSSRYLVKRTGEKVFLECVQDMDHENMFWYRQDPGLGLRLIYFSYDVKMKEKGDIPEGYSVSREKKERFSLILESASTNQTSMYLCASSPREKLFFGSGTQLSVL.

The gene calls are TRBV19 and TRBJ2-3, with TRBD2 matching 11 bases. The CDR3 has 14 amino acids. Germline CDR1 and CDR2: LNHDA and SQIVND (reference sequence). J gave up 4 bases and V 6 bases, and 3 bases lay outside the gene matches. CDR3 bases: TGTGCCAGTAGAACTAGCGGGGGACCAGATACGCAGTATTTT. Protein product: CASRTSGGPDTQYF.

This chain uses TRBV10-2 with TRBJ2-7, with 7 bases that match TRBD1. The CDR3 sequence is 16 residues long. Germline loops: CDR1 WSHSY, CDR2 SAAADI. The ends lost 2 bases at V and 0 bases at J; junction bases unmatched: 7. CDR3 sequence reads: CASSEVPGQSSYEQYF. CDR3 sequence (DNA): TGCGCCAGCAGTGAGGTCCCGGGACAGAGCTCCTACGAGCAGTACTTC.

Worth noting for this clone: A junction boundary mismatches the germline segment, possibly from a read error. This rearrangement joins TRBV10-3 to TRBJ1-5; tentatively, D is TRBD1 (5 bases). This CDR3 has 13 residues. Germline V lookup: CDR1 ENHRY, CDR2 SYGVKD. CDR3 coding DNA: TGTGCCATCAGTGAGTCGTTTGGGGCTATTAGTTACTTT. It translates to CAISESFGAISYF.

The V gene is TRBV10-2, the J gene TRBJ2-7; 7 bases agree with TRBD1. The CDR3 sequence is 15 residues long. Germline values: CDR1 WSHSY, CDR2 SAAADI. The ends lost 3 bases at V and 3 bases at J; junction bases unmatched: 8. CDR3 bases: TGCGCCAGCAGTGACAGGGGGACAGTAGTCTACGAGCAGTACTTC. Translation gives CASSDRGTVVYEQYF.

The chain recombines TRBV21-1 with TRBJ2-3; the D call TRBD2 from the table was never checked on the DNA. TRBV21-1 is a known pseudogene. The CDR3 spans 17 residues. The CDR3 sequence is CASSKVAREVGADTQYF. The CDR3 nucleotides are TGTGCCAGCAGCAAAGTCGCGAGGGAGGTGGGCGCAGATACGCAGTATTTT.

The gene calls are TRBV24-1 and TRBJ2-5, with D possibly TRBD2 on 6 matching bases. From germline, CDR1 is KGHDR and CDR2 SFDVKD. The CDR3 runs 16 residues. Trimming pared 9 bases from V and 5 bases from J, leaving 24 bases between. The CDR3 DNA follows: TGTGCCACCGGAGGGCGGGACCCAAATACCAGGGAGACCCAGTACTTC. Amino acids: CATGGRDPNTRETQYF.

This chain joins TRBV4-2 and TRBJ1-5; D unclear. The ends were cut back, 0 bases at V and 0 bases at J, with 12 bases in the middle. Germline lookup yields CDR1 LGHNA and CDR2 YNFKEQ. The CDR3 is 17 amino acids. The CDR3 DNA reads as TGTGCCAGCAGCCAAGATTCAAGAACATATAGCAATCAGCCCCAGCATTTT. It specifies CASSQDSRTYSNQPQHF.

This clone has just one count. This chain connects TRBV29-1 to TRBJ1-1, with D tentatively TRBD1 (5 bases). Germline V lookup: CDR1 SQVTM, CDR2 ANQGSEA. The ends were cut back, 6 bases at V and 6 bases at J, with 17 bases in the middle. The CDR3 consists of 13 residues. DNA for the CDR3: TGCAGCGTCGATATAGATGGGGGGGCTGAAGCTTTCTTT. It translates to CSVDIDGGAEAFF.

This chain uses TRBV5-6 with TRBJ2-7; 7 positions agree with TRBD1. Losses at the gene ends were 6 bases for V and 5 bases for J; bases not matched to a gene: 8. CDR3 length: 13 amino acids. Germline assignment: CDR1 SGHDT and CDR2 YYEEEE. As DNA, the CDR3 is TGTGCCAGCATCTTACAGGGGAAGAACGAGCAGTACTTC. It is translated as CASILQGKNEQYF.

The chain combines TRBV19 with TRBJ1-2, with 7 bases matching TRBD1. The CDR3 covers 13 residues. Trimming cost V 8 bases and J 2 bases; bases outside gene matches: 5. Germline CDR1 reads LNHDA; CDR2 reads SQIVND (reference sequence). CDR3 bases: TGTGCCAGTGCCACGGGACAGAACTATGGCTACACCTTC. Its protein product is CASATGQNYGYTF.

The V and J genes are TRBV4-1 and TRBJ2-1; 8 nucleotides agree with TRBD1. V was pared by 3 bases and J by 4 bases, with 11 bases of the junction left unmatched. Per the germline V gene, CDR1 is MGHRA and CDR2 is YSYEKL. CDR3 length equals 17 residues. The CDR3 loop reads CASSQQIQGVSYNEQFF. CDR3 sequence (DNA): TGCGCCAGCAGCCAGCAGATACAGGGGGTATCTTACAATGAGCAGTTCTTC.

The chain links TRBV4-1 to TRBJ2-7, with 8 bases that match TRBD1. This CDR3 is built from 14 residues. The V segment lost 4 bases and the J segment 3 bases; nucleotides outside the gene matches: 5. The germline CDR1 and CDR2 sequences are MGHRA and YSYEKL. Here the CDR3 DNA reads TGCGCCAGCAGCCCATCAGGGGGCGGCTACGAGCAGTACTTC. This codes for CASSPSGGGYEQYF.

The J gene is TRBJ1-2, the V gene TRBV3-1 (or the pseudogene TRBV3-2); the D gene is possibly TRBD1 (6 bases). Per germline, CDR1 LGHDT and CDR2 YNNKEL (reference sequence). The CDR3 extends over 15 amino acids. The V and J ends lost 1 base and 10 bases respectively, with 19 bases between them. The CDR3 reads CASSQVSSFGGHYTF. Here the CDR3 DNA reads TGTGCCAGCAGCCAAGTGTCCTCCTTCGGGGGGCACTACACCTTC.

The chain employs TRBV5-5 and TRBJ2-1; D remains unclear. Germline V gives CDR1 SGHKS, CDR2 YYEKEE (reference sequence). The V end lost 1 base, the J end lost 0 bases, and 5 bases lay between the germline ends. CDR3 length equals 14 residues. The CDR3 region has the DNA TGTGCCAGCAGCTTGCTGAGCTCCTACAATGAGCAGTTCTTC. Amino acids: CASSLLSSYNEQFF.

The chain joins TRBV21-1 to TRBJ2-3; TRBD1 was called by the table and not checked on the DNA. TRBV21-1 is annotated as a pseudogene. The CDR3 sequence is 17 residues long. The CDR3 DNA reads TGTGCCAGCAGCTCCGCGAGGGCCCCAACAGGGACAGATACGCAGTATTTT. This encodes CASSSARAPTGTDTQYF.